This entry describes one T cell receptor (beta chain). The antigen it binds to is not known. No qualities accompany the bases; no much larger clone lies one base away. Before genomic DNA was extracted, conventional CD4+ T cells were isolated from blood as CD25-low CD127-high cells. For repertoire analyses, the comparison group consisted of about eight healthy control donors. According to the germline V gene, CDR1 reads KGHSH and CDR2 reads LQKENI. From the cysteine up to the phenylalanine, the CDR3 has a length of 16 residues. This entry keeps only the CDR3 DNA: 48 bases, framed from base 1. The trim is 2 bases for V and 4 bases for J, with a gap of 17 bases between the germline ends. This entry belongs to a study of regulatory and conventional T cells in RAG deficiency (dated by TCRdb to about 2017). With regard to the full study: High-throughput TCR beta sequencing was used to compare the diversity and composition of the Treg, conventional CD4+ and CD8+ T cell repertoires of RAG-deficient patients with those of healthy controls. Paper-wide results and their limitations: Compared with controls, Omenn syndrome and CID/AS patients had around 94-fold fewer unique TCR beta sequences in Treg cells, whereas the reduction in the other subsets was around 10-fold. All patient T-cell subsets had shorter CDR3 lengths; Omenn syndrome patients showed >80% Treg-Tconv repertoire overlap at nucleotide and amino acid level. For some subjects, some T-cell subset analyses were not performed. Rather than being bona fide Treg cells, the sorted CD25-high CD127-low cells in Omenn syndrome patients may represent peripherally activated cells. Compared with control T-cell subpopulations, the RAG-deficient patients had markedly lower Shannon entropy and higher Simpson indices.

The library came from the immunoSEQ multiplex PCR assay. Rearranged TCR beta chain products were amplified from the genomic DNA of sorted T-cell subsets and were then sequenced. The original methods were these. Shannon entropy and Simpson indices were used to quantify the repertoire diversity of productive TCR beta rearrangements. To gauge clonal expansion, the frequencies of the 100 most abundant productive TCR beta clonotypes among total reads were added together. The TRB repertoires were evaluated with a self-reactivity index based on amino acid usage at CDR3beta positions 6 and 7. Two-way ANOVA was applied to the repertoire analyses, whereas Student t or Mann-Whitney tests were applied to the flow cytometric analyses. TCRdb took over this immuneACCESS table, retaining in-frame rearrangements with V and J assigned. Such tables are incomplete; in checked studies, under half of the missing clones stem from an unresolved V gene, and the remainder is unexplained. Clone size and V and J calls were adopted from that table, with D and trimming inferred from the DNA. The sample records 30,000 to 40,000 clones, about 80% of which are singletons. The top ten hold 3% to 4% of the sample.

A further study also used this sample, focusing on regulatory T cells. As the second publication notes: The multiplex PCR used 52 forward TRBV primers and 13 reverse TRBJ primers, with assay-based and computational corrections for amplification bias. Patient repertoires showed restricted unique TRB V-J pairs and skewed V and J gene usage, most marked in regulatory T cells. Between CD3G-deficient patients and healthy controls, the study compared T-cell receptor beta repertoires in sorted regulatory T cells, conventional CD4+ T cells and CD8+ T cells. Ficoll density separation was used to isolate peripheral blood mononuclear cells. Rearranged TRB loci were amplified from genomic DNA by multiplex PCR within the immunoSEQ assay. TRB amplicons were sequenced on an Illumina HiSeq platform. Raw sequences were error-filtered and aligned to reference gene sequences by custom algorithms and were subsequently analyzed with the immunoSEQ online tools. The frequencies of productive and nonproductive TRB rearrangements were evaluated among unique sequences as well as among total sequences. Group comparisons used t tests, Mann-Whitney tests or two-way ANOVA run in Prism software.

Material: CD4+ effector T cells sorted from blood. The source is a human donor in good health. The V and J genes are TRBV18 and TRBJ1-2, and possibly TRBD1, on 5 matching bases. The DNA sequence is as follows: TGTGCCAGCTCACCAACCTGGGACGGGGCGGGCTATGGCTACACCTTC. This yields the protein CASSPTWDGAGYGYTF.